Following are 6 T cell receptor beta chains from one sample sequenced in a study of glioma-infiltrating T cells. Using RNA template, CDR3s of TCR alpha and beta were amplified with iRepertoire arm-PCR. One entry per CDR3 protein, called by TCRdb with MiXCR from the multiplex PCR reads. Of approximately 400,000 distinct CDR3 sequences listed, roughly 41% were seen once; the top ten hold 12%. The sample taken for sequencing was glioma tissue, nonneoplastic brain tissue, or PBMCs (not recorded which). The receptors originated from a human donor with low-grade glioma or glioblastoma, undergoing nonglioma brain surgery, or in good health (not recorded which).

The chain has TRBV6-1 and TRBJ2-1; TRBD2 matches 8 bases. Germline CDR1 is MNHNS and CDR2 is SASEGT. The CDR3 contains 16 residues. The V segment lost 3 bases and the J segment 7 bases; nucleotides outside the gene matches: 11. The CDR3 DNA follows: TGTGCCAGCAGTGAGACTAGCGTTCGTACTGGGAATGAGCAGTTCTTC. Its translation is CASSETSVRTGNEQFF.

The J gene is TRBJ2-5, the V gene TRBV6-6; no clear D gene. V shed 2 bases and J shed 3 bases, with 10 bases lying between them. Germline CDR1 MNHNY, CDR2 SVGAGI (reference sequence). The CDR3 runs 14 residues. CDR3: CASSYGMVEETQYF. CDR3 DNA: TGTGCCAGCAGTTACGGGATGGTGGAAGAGACCCAGTACTTC.

This clonotype was seen a handful of times. This chain links TRBV20-1 with TRBJ1-5, with D perhaps matching TRBD1 (6 bases). The CDR3 spans 14 residues. Trimming pared 6 bases from V and 4 bases from J, leaving 16 bases between. Germline loops: CDR1 DFQATT, CDR2 SNEGSKA (reference sequence). This chain's CDR3 is CSAGKGVRNQPQHF. The CDR3 coding sequence is TGCAGTGCGGGGAAGGGGGTTCGAAATCAGCCCCAGCATTTT.

CDR3 in amino acids: CSARSPSEQTSNYGYTF. CDR3 DNA sequence: TGCAGTGCTAGATCCCCTTCGGAGCAGACGAGCAACTATGGCTACACCTTC. The chain is built from TRBV20-1 and TRBJ1-2; D uncertain. Germline lookup yields CDR1 DFQATT and CDR2 SNEGSKA (reference sequence). The germline V and J ends were trimmed by 2 bases and 2 bases, with 21 bases remaining between them. This CDR3 has 17 amino acids.

To note about this clonotype: One base away lies a much larger clone, so this may be a sequencing read error. This chain joins TRBV28 and TRBJ1-1; 8 bases are shared with TRBD1. The CDR3 runs 17 residues. In germline, CDR1 is MDHEN, CDR2 SYDVKM. The CDR3 sequence: CASSLWTNRGENTEASF. As DNA, the CDR3 is TGTGCCAGCAGTTTATGGACTAACAGGGGGGAGAACACTGAAGCTTCCTTT.

The chain's CDR3 is CASSLVVPADTQYF. The CDR3 bases are TGTGCCAGCAGCTTAGTTGTGCCGGCAGATACGCAGTATTTT. This chain connects TRBV7-2 to TRBJ2-3; D is unclear. Germline values: CDR1 SGHTA, CDR2 FQGNSA. The CDR3 has 14 amino acids. Between the trimmed V and J ends, which lost 1 base and 4 bases, there was a span of 9 bases.